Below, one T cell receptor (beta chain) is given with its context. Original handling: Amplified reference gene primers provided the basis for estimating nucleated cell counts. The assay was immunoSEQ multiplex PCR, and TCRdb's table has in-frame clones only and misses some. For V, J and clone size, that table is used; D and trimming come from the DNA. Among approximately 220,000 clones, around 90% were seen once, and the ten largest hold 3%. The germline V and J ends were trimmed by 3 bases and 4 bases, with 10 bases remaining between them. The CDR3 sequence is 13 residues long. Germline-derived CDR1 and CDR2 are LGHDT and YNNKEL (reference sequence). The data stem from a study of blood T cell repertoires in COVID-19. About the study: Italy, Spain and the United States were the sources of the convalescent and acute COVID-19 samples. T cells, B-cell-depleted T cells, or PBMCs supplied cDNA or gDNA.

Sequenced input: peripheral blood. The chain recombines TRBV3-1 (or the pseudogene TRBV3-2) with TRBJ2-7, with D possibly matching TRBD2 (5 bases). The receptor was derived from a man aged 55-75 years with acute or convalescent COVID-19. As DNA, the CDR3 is TGTGCCAGCAGCCACGTGGACTTTTACGAGCAGTACTTC. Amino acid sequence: CASSHVDFYEQYF.